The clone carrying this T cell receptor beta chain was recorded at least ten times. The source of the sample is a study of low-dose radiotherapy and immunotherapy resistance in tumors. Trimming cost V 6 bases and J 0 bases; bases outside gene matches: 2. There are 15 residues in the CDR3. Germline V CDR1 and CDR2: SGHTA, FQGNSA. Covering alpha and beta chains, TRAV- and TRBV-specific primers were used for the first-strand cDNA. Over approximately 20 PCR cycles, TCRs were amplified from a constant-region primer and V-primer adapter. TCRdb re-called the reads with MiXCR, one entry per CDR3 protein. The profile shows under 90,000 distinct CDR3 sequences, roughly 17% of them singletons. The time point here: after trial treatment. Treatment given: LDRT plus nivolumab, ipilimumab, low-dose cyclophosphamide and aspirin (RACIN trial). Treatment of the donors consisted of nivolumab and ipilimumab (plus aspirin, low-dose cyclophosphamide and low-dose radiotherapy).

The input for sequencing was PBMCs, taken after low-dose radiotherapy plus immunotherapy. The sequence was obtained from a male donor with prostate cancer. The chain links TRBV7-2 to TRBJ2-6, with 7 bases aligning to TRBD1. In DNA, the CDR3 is TGTGCCAGCAGTTCAGGGGGCTCTGGGGCCAACGTCCTGACTTTC. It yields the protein CASSSGGSGANVLTF.